The 4 T cell receptor beta chains below come from one sample, sequenced in a study of preoperative IRX-2 immunotherapy in early breast cancer (dated by TCRdb to the late 2010s). Taken with the paper, the label for treatment or condition translates to: preoperative locoregional IRX-2 cytokine immunotherapy. The library came from the immunoSEQ multiplex PCR assay. The immuneACCESS repertoire file appears here via TCRdb, limited to in-frame rearrangements. These files lack a portion of the clones; in checked studies, under half of the deficit traces to unresolved V genes, and the cause of the others is not known. A total of tens of thousands of clones appear in this sample, about 83% of them only once. Of the sample, around 2.3% is held by the ten largest clones. Here the sequenced sample was lymph node tissue, taken before IRX-2 immunotherapy. The origin of the receptors is a human donor with breast cancer.

The V gene is TRBV11-1, the J gene TRBJ2-3; 9 positions match TRBD2. The junction had 3 bases not matched to a gene; V was cut back by 3 bases and J by 2 bases. Germline loops: CDR1 SGHAT, CDR2 FQDESV (reference sequence). The CDR3 is made up of 15 amino acids. CDR3 nucleotide sequence: TGTGCCAGCAGCTTGAGGACTAGCGCCACAGATACGCAGTATTTT. The encoded protein is CASSLRTSATDTQYF.

CDR3 protein: CASRPDRGRSEAFF. Here the CDR3 DNA reads TGTGCCAGCAGACCCGACAGGGGGCGGTCTGAAGCTTTCTTT. The chain joins TRBV7-8 to TRBJ1-1; 10 bases are shared with TRBD1. The CDR3 runs to 14 residues. V lost 6 bases, J lost 6 bases, and 7 bases stayed unmatched. Looked up from germline, CDR1 is SGHVS and CDR2 is FQNEAQ.

This clone was picked up a small number of times. The chain couples TRBV19 to TRBJ2-1, with 8 bases aligning to TRBD1. The germline CDR1 and CDR2 sequences are LNHDA and SQIVND (reference sequence). The J segment lost 5 bases and the V segment lost 5 bases, leaving 5 bases of the junction unmatched. This CDR3 comprises 14 residues. The CDR3: CASSPRTGHNEQFF. The CDR3 coding sequence is TGTGCCAGTAGTCCCCGGACAGGGCACAATGAGCAGTTCTTC.

This rearrangement joins TRBV6-8 to TRBJ1-1; possible D gene TRBD1, 5 bases. CDR1 MNHGY and CDR2 SAAAGT come from the germline V gene. V was clipped by 4 bases and J by 1 base, with 10 bases between them. The CDR3 is 14 amino acids. CDR3 sequence: CASSFSTANTEAFF. CDR3 nucleotide sequence: TGTGCCAGCAGTTTCTCGACAGCGAACACTGAAGCTTTCTTT.